This entry concerns a single TCR beta chain. This specimen comes from a study of blood T cell repertoires in COVID-19. Study summary: Sites in the United States, Italy and Spain provided acute and convalescent COVID-19 samples. PBMCs, B-cell-depleted T cells, or T cells provided the cDNA or gDNA that made up the material.

Germline CDR1 and CDR2: SNHLY and FYNNEI. CDR3 length equals 14 residues. Trimming removed 6 bases at V and 4 bases at J, with 15 bases between. Per the original methods: Reference gene primer amplification gave estimated nucleated cell counts. Produced via immunoSEQ multiplex PCR; TCRdb's table is partial and in-frame only. D and trimming were read from the DNA, whereas the V and J calls and clone size are those reported in that table. The table lists approximately 300,000 clones, 80% to 90% of them singletons. V gene TRBV2 combines with J gene TRBJ1-1, with TRBD1 as a possible D gene (5 bases). Sequences were obtained from peripheral blood. This sequence originates from a woman aged 45 to 65 with acute or convalescent COVID-19. In DNA form, the CDR3 reads TGTGCCAGCAGGGCCCGGGGGTGGGCCACTGAAGCTTTCTTT. Residues: CASRARGWATEAFF. Looking up the rest from reference TRBV2 and TRBJ1-1 gives the full variable domain: EPEVTQTPSHQVTQMGQEVILRCVPISNHLYFYWYRQILGQKVEFLVSFYNNEISEKSEIFDDQFSVERPDGSNFTLKIRSTKLEDSAMYFCASRARGWATEAFFGQGTRLTVV.